A selection of T cell receptor beta chains follows, all from one sample in a study of shared clonotypes between healthy human individuals. TCRdb's copy holds only in-frame clones and misses some; the assay was immunoSEQ multiplex PCR. There are a few million clones in the sample; roughly 95% occur only once, and about 1.6% lies in the top ten. Sequencing was carried out using naive CD8+ T cells from PBMCs. The receptors shown here come from a young man in good health. Some clones in this sample may be carry-over from other donors' samples. Both conserved end residues are part of each CDR3. The D gene is left open where the match is weak. Clone size is shown for a subset of rows, as once, few, many or a class of expanded clone.

DNA | CDR3 | D | J | V | size
TGTGCCAGCAGTCCCGGAGGACTAGTAGAAGATACGCAGTATTTT | CASSPGGLVEDTQYF | TRBD2 | TRBJ2-3 | TRBV6-5 | -
TGCGCCAGCAGCCAAGGGACAGGGTCTGGAAACACCATATATTTT | CASSQGTGSGNTIYF | TRBD1 | TRBJ1-3 | TRBV4-3 | -
TGCGCCAGTCTTGGGGGAATAGCGGGAGGCCCCGAGGAGCTGTTTTTT | CASLGGIAGGPEELFF | TRBD2 | TRBJ2-2 | TRBV5-1 | -
TGTGCCAGCAGCGCCTCCCCGGGGCTAGCCGTTAATGAGCAGTTCTTC | CASSASPGLAVNEQFF | - | TRBJ2-1 | TRBV9 | -
TGTGCCAGCAGCGTAGGGCCCCAGACCGACAATGAGCAGTTCTTC | CASSVGPQTDNEQFF | - | TRBJ2-1 | TRBV9 | -
TGCGCCAGCAGCCCACTAGCGGGAGGGAATGAGCAGTTCTTC | CASSPLAGGNEQFF | TRBD2 | TRBJ2-1 | TRBV4-1 | once
TGTGCCAGCAGCCTGGCCGGGAGCGTTGGAAACACCATATATTTT | CASSLAGSVGNTIYF | - | TRBJ1-3 | TRBV5-6 | -
TGTGCCTGCTGGCTATACGAGCAGTACTTC | CACWLYEQYF | - | TRBJ2-7 | TRBV30 | -
TGTGCCAGCAGCCCCAGGGGGTGGCAAACTGAAGCTTTCTTT | CASSPRGWQTEAFF | TRBD1 | TRBJ1-1 | TRBV27 | -
TGTGCCAGCAGTTTATTGTTTTTGGGAAATAGCAATCAGCCCCAGCATTTT | CASSLLFLGNSNQPQHF | - | TRBJ1-5 | TRBV28 | -
TGTGCCAGCACCTTAGGAGGACTAGCGGGATCCTGCGAGCAGTACTTC | CASTLGGLAGSCEQYF | - | TRBJ2-7 | TRBV21-1 | -
TGTGCCAGCAGTCCCACAAGGTTTTACGTAGGAGGCTACACCTTC | CASSPTRFYVGGYTF | - | TRBJ1-2 | TRBV6-5 | -
TGTGCCAGCAGCTTAGCGAATTCACCCCTCCACTTT | CASSLANSPLHF | - | TRBJ1-6 | TRBV7-9 | once
TGTGCCAGCAGCGTCGCAGGGCCCTACAATGAGCAGTTCTTC | CASSVAGPYNEQFF | - | TRBJ2-1 | TRBV25-1 | -
TGCAGCGTGCTAGGACAGGGTAGGTTTGAAGCTTTCTTT | CSVLGQGRFEAFF | TRBD1 | TRBJ1-1 | TRBV29-1 | few
TGTGCCAGCCGGGGGCTAGCGGCCACCTACGAGCAGTACTTC | CASRGLAATYEQYF | - | TRBJ2-7 | TRBV7-9 | -
TGTGCCAGCAGCTTAGGCGGCGGGAGGAACGAGCAGTACTTC | CASSLGGGRNEQYF | TRBD2 | TRBJ2-7 | TRBV7-9 | -
TGCGCCAGCAGCCAAGGGGGGGGACAGGGGCAAAGATTCACTGAAGCTTTCTTT | CASSQGGGQGQRFTEAFF | TRBD1 | TRBJ1-1 | TRBV4-1 | -
TGTGCCAGCAGCCGACTAGCGGACCGATGGGATGAGCAGTTCTTC | CASSRLADRWDEQFF | TRBD2 | TRBJ2-1 | TRBV5-6 | -
TGTGCCAGCAGCCCACGGACTAGCGGGAGCTACGAGCAGTACTTC | CASSPRTSGSYEQYF | TRBD2 | TRBJ2-7 | TRBV7-2 | -
TGTGCCAGCAGCCTTGGAACAGGGATGAACACTGAAGCTTTCTTT | CASSLGTGMNTEAFF | - | TRBJ1-1 | TRBV28 | -
TGTGCCAGCAGTTTCCCTCCGGGGGGGACCTACGAGCAGTACTTC | CASSFPPGGTYEQYF | TRBD2 | TRBJ2-7 | TRBV28 | -
TGTGCCAGCAGTCCATACAGGGACCTCTCTGGAAACACCATATATTTT | CASSPYRDLSGNTIYF | - | TRBJ1-3 | TRBV28 | -
TGTGCCAGCAGCTATTCCAGGGGGCCATCTGGGGCCAACGTCCTGACTTTC | CASSYSRGPSGANVLTF | TRBD1 | TRBJ2-6 | TRBV27 | -
TGTGCCAGCAGCCAAAGCGGGAGGTCCGCCTACGAGCAGTACTTC | CASSQSGRSAYEQYF | TRBD2 | TRBJ2-7 | TRBV7-9 | -
TGTGCCAGCAGCTACCTCACAGGGTATGGCTACACCTTC | CASSYLTGYGYTF | - | TRBJ1-2 | TRBV7-8 | -
TGTGCCAGCAGCGTAGGCGGGATAAGGAATGAAAAACTGTTTTTT | CASSVGGIRNEKLFF | - | TRBJ1-4 | TRBV9 | -
TGTGCCAGTAGTATGGCGGGACAGGGGCAAAATGAGCAGTTCTTC | CASSMAGQGQNEQFF | TRBD1 | TRBJ2-1 | TRBV19 | once
TGTGCCAGCAGCTTAGAACAGGGTGATGTTGGCTACACCTTC | CASSLEQGDVGYTF | - | TRBJ1-2 | TRBV7-2 | once
TGTGCCAGCAGTTACGGGGTACAGGGGGCCACAGATACGCAGTATTTT | CASSYGVQGATDTQYF | TRBD1 | TRBJ2-3 | TRBV6-6 | -
TGTGCCAGCAGTGAAAGGCGGGTGATATCAGATACGCAGTATTTT | CASSERRVISDTQYF | - | TRBJ2-3 | TRBV6-1 | once
TGTGCCATCAGTGAGGGCCAGGGGGGTGAGCAGTACTTC | CAISEGQGGEQYF | - | TRBJ2-7 | TRBV10-3 | -
TGTGCCAGCAGCTTAGAGGTACGGGGAGGAGAGACCCAGTACTTC | CASSLEVRGGETQYF | - | TRBJ2-5 | TRBV7-9 | -
TGTGCCAGCAGCTTGGCCGACAGTACAAGCTACAATGAGCAGTTCTTC | CASSLADSTSYNEQFF | - | TRBJ2-1 | TRBV5-6 | once
TGTGCCAGTATCGGCAGCAACACTGAAGCTTTCTTT | CASIGSNTEAFF | - | TRBJ1-1 | TRBV19 | -
TGCGCCACCTATCCGTATGGCGCCTTAATGGGCAATCAGCCCCAGCATTTT | CATYPYGALMGNQPQHF | - | TRBJ1-5 | TRBV10-2 | -
TGTGCCAGCAGCGTAGCGGGGCTGGAGACCCAGTACTTC | CASSVAGLETQYF | - | TRBJ2-5 | TRBV9 | once